The 3 T cell receptor beta chains below come from one sample, sequenced in a study of regulatory T cells in long-lasting Graves disease. The time point here: newly diagnosed GD, antithyroid drugs for less than 3 months. There was RNA extracted from PBMCs, and the TCR library was made from it. Building of the TCR beta libraries involved iRepertoire HTBI primers and Arm-PCR of CDR3 regions. A single record per CDR3 protein comes from TCRdb applying MiXCR to the multiplex PCR reads. Of around 250,000 distinct CDR3 sequences listed, 18% are singletons. This sample also appeared in a second study, on T cells in Graves' hyperthyroidism and ophthalmopathy.

Material: peripheral blood mononuclear cells (PBMCs), obtained at new diagnosis, from a patient treated with antithyroid drugs. Receptors were obtained from a woman younger than 45 with Graves disease.

This clonotype appeared many times. The chain has TRBV11-3 and TRBJ2-1, with 9 bases fitting TRBD1. Germline V gene data show CDR1 as SGHNT and CDR2 as YENEEA. With 6 bases clipped from V and 9 bases from J, the junction kept 3 bases outside the gene matches. The CDR3 is made up of 12 amino acids. DNA for the CDR3: TGTGCCAGCAGACAGGGGGCTGGTGAGCAGTTCTTC. Its protein product is CASRQGAGEQFF.

V usage is TRBV6-1 and J usage is TRBJ2-1; unclear D gene. The CDR3 is 13 amino acids. Trimming removed 3 bases at V and 12 bases at J, with 15 bases between. Germline V CDR1 and CDR2: MNHNS, SASEGT. The CDR3 region has the DNA TGTGCCAGCAGTGATCCCTCTTTATGGAGGCAGTTCTTC. Its translation is CASSDPSLWRQFF.

The rearrangement uses TRBV27 and TRBJ2-6; D is perhaps TRBD2 (6 bases). The V and J ends lost 3 bases and 0 bases respectively, with 18 bases between them. Looked up from germline, CDR1 is MNHEY and CDR2 is SMNVEV (reference sequence). CDR3 length: 19 residues. The CDR3 protein is CASSFGEAFRYSGANVLTF. DNA of the CDR3: TGTGCCAGCAGTTTTGGGGAGGCATTTAGGTACTCTGGGGCCAACGTCCTGACTTTC.